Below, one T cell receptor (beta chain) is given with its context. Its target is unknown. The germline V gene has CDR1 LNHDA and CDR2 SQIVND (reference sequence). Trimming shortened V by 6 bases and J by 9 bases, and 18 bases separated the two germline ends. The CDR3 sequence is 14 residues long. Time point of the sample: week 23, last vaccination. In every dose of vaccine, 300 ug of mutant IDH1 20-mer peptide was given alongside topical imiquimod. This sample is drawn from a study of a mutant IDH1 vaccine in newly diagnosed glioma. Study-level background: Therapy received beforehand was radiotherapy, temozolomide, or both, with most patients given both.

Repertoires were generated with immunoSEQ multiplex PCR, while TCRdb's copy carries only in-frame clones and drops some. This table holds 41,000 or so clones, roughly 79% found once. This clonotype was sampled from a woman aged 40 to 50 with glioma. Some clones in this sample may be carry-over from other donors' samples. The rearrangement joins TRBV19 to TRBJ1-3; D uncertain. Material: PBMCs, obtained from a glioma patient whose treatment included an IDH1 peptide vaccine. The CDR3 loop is CASSLGYTLATIYF. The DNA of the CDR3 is TGTGCCAGTAGCTTGGGTTACACGCTGGCCACCATATATTTT. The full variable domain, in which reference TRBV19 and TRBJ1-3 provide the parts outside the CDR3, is DGGITQSPKYLFRKEGQNVTLSCEQNLNHDAMYWYRQDPGQGLRLIYYSQIVNDFQKGDIAEGYSVSREKKESFPLTVTSAQKNPTAFYLCASSLGYTLATIYFGEGSWLTVV.